The rows below give T cell receptor beta chains drawn from one sample of a study of blood T cell repertoires in COVID-19. Sequencing was performed with immunoSEQ multiplex PCR; in TCRdb, only in-frame clones are kept and a portion is missing. Altogether 130,000 or so clones are present, about 83% being singletons, with the ten largest covering more than 3%. Sequenced material: PBMCs or T cells enriched from blood (not recorded which). Receptors were obtained from a woman between 50 and 59 years old with acute COVID-19. The CDR3 runs from the conserved cysteine through the conserved F or W. Clone size is stated in some rows and not others, as once, few, many or a class when expanded.

size,length,J,V,CDR3
.,19,TRBJ2-1,TRBV4-1,CASSQGTSGSLGSYNEQFF
.,14,TRBJ1-2,TRBV5-6,CASSLDRGVRGYTF
.,14,TRBJ2-1,TRBV7-9,CASSLSGPYNEQFF
.,15,TRBJ1-5,TRBV27,CASGFSDRIAEPQHF
.,20,TRBJ2-2,TRBV2,CASSRSGTSGRPRVTGELFF
.,15,TRBJ1-6,TRBV7-2,CASSLAGGGNSPLHF
few,16,TRBJ2-1,TRBV19,CASSTTGDWGTNEQFF
.,16,TRBJ2-5,TRBV19,CASSMDRGTYQETQYF
once,14,TRBJ2-3,TRBV4-3,CASSRRRGPDTQYF
.,18,TRBJ2-2,TRBV5-6,CASSLVLAGPLNTGELFF
.,18,TRBJ2-1,TRBV5-1,CASSFWREEDPRYNEQFF
.,12,TRBJ1-2,TRBV6-5,CASNRQGGGYTF
few,16,TRBJ2-1,TRBV5-4,CASSSGTSGRWYEQFF
.,12,TRBJ1-1,TRBV5-5,CASSSVNTEAFF
.,12,TRBJ2-7,TRBV2,CACSKLSYEQYF
once,19,TRBJ2-3,TRBV7-3,CASSLRGFATGGSTDTQYF
.,15,TRBJ2-1,TRBV2,CASSSASGEYNEQFF